This TCR beta chain emerged from a study of blood T cell repertoires in COVID-19. Study-level background: T cells, B-cell-depleted T cells, or PBMCs supplied cDNA or gDNA.

Using immunoSEQ multiplex PCR, the repertoire was profiled, and TCRdb retains in-frame clones only, with some absent. Seen here are about 400,000 clones, over 75% observed once, and the top ten hold approximately 0.96%. Germline V gene sequence: CDR1 MDHEN, CDR2 SYDVKM. V was cut by 5 bases and J by 4 bases, with 11 bases left in between. The CDR3 consists of 13 residues. The source is a woman in her twenties or thirties with acute COVID-19. Sequencing input: PBMCs or T cells enriched from blood (not recorded which). J is TRBJ1-2 and V is TRBV28; D ambiguous. CDR3: CASSTQNLYGYTF. The DNA for the CDR3 is TGTGCCAGCAGTACACAGAACCTCTATGGCTACACCTTC.